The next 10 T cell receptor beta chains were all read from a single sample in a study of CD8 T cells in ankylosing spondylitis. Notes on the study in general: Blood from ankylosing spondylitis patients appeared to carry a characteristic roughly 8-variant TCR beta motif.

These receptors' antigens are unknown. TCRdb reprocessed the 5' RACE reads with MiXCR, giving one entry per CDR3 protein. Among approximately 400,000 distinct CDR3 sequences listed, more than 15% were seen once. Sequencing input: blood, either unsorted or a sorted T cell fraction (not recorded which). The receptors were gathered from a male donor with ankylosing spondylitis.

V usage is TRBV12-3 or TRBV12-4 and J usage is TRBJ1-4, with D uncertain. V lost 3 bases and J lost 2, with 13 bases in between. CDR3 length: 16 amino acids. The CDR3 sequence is CASSFTPGATNEKLFF. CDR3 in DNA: TGTGCCAGCAGTTTTACCCCCGGTGCGACTAATGAAAAACTGTTTTTT.

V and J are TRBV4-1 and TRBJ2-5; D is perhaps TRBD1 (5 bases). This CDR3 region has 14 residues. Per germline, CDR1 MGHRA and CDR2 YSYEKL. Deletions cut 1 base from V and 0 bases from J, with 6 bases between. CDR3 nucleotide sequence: TGCGCCAGCAGCCAAGTAGGGGACCAAGAGACCCAGTACTTC. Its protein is CASSQVGDQETQYF.

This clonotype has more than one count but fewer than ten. Here the CDR3 reads CASSLYSTGSSGNTIYF. The DNA for the CDR3 is TGCGCCAGCAGCTTGTATTCGACAGGGAGTTCTGGAAACACCATATATTTT. The chain carries TRBV5-1 and TRBJ1-3, with 7 bases lining up with TRBD1. This CDR3 comprises 17 residues. The V and J ends lost 1 base and 1 base, in that order; junction bases with no gene match: 8. Germline lookup yields CDR1 SGHRS and CDR2 YFSETQ.

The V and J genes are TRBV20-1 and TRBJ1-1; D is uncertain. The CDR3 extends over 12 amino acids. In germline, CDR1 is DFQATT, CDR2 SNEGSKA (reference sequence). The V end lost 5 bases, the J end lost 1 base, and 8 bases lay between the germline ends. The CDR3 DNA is TGCAGTGCTCCTCAACCGAACACTGAAGCTTTCTTT. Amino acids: CSAPQPNTEAFF.

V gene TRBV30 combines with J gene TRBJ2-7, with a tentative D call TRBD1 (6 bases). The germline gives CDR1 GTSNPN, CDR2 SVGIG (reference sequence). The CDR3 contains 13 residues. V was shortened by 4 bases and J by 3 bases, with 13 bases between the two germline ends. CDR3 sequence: CAWTVGTYYEQYF. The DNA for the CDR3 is TGTGCCTGGACAGTCGGGACATACTACGAGCAGTACTTC.

CDR3: CASSQAGTRVYEQYF. Written as DNA, the CDR3 is TGCGCCAGCAGCCAAGCCGGGACCAGGGTCTACGAGCAGTACTTC. The chain uses TRBV4-1 and TRBJ2-7, with D perhaps given as TRBD1 or TRBD2 (5 bases each). Germline loops: CDR1 MGHRA, CDR2 YSYEKL. This CDR3 is built from 15 residues. V dropped 1 base and J dropped 3 bases, with 13 bases sitting between them.

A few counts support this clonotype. CDR3 DNA: TGTGCCAGCACCATCGCTTCGGCGTATGGCTACACCTTC. Residues: CASTIASAYGYTF. This chain joins TRBV12-3 or TRBV12-4 and TRBJ1-2; D unclear. The CDR3 covers 13 residues. Trimming left V 7 bases short and J 5 bases short, with 14 bases between.

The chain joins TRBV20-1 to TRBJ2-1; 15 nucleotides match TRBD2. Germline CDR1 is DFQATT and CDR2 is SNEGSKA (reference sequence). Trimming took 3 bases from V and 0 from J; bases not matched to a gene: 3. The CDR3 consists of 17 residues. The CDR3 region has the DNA TGCAGTGCTAGGGGACTAGCGGGAGGCCCCTCCTACAATGAGCAGTTCTTC. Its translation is CSARGLAGGPSYNEQFF.

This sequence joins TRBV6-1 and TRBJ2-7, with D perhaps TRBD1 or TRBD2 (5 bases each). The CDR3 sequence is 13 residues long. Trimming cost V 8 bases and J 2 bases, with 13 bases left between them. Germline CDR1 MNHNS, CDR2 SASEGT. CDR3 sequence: CASGTAGTYEQYF. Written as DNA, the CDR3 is TGTGCCAGCGGGACCGCCGGGACCTACGAGCAGTACTTC.

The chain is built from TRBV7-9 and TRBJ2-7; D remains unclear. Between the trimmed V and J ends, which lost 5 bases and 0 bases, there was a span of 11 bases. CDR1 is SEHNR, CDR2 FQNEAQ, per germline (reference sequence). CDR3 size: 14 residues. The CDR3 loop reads CASSLDRHSYEQYF. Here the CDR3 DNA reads TGTGCCAGCAGCCTGGACCGCCACTCCTACGAGCAGTACTTC.